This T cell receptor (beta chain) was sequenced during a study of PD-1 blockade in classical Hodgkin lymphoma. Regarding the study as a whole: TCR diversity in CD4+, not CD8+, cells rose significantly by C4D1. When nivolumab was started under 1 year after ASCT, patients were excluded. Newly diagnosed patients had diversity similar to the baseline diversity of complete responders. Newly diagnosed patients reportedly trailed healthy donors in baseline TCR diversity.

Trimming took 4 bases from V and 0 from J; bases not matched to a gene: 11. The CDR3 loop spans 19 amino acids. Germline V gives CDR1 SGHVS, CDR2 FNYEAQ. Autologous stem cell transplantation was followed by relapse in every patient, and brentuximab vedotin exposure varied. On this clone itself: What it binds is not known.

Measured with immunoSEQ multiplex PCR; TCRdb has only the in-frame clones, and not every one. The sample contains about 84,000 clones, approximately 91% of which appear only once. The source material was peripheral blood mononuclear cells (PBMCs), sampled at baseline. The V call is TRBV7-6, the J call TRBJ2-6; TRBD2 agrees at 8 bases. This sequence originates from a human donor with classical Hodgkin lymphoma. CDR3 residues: CASSSEGLAGFSGANVLTF. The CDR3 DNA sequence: TGTGCCAGCAGCTCTGAGGGGCTAGCGGGTTTCTCTGGGGCCAACGTCCTGACTTTC. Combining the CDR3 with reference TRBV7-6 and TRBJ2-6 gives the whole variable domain GAGVSQSPRYKVTKRGQDVALRCDPISGHVSLYWYRQALGQGPEFLTYFNYEAQQDKSGLPNDRFSAERPEGSISTLTIQRTEQRDSAMYRCASSSEGLAGFSGANVLTFGAGSRLTVL.